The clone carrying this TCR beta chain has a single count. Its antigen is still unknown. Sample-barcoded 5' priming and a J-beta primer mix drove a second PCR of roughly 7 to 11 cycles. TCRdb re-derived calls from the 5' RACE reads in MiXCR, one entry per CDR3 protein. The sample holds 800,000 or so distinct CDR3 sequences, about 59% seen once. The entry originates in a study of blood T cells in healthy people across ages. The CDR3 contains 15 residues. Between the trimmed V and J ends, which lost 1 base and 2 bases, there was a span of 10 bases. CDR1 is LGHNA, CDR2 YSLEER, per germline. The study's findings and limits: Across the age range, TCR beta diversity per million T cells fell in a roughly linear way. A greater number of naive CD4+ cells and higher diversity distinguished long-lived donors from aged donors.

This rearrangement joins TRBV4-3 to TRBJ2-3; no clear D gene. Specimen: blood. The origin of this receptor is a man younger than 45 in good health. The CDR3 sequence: CASSQGASYTDTQYF. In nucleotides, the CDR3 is TGCGCCAGCAGCCAAGGAGCCTCGTACACAGATACGCAGTATTTT.